A selection of T cell receptor beta chains follows, all from one sample in a study of blood T cell repertoires in COVID-19. Method: immunoSEQ multiplex PCR; TCRdb's copy keeps in-frame clones and lacks some. The repertoire holds some 240,000 clones, with 75% to 85% as singletons. The sequencing input was peripheral blood. These receptors were collected from a woman between 65 and 79 years old with COVID-19, enrolled during active disease. Each CDR3 is given without its conserved first and last residue. Each record gives: V gene, CDR3 length, J gene, clone size, CDR3 protein. Size is stated for part of the rows, as once, few or many counts, or as a class when the clone is expanded.

TRBV20-1	16	TRBJ1-4	-	SASPRTGVGLTNEKLF
TRBV19	12	TRBJ2-1	-	ASSIGTRFNEQF
TRBV4-1	16	TRBJ1-6	-	ASSRETTGSSYNSPLH
TRBV9	16	TRBJ2-1	-	ASSAFRPGQGTYNEQF
TRBV7-2	14	TRBJ1-3	-	ASSFAMGSSGNTIY
TRBV27	14	TRBJ1-6	-	ASSSAGRARGSPLH
TRBV20-1	9	TRBJ1-4	-	SSDRGEKLF
TRBV5-1	11	TRBJ1-1	once	ASTTGGNTEAF
TRBV6-6	10	TRBJ2-2	-	ASSPPGGELF
TRBV7-9	12	TRBJ1-1	-	ASSLYRGGTEAF
TRBV18	12	TRBJ2-1	-	ASSPPLTSNEQF
TRBV27	14	TRBJ2-5	-	ASSSQGAGVGETQY
TRBV7-2	13	TRBJ2-5	-	ASSNQLAYQETQY
TRBV7-8	13	TRBJ2-1	-	ASSPRDTSNNEQF
TRBV27	13	TRBJ1-6	-	ASSLRTDLNSPLH
TRBV6-4	13	TRBJ2-1	-	ASRGLAGGPNEQF
TRBV9	15	TRBJ2-2	-	ASSVLGWRANTGELF
TRBV5-4	13	TRBJ1-6	-	ASSLALGANSPLH
TRBV10-3	12	TRBJ2-2	-	AISEGTYTGELF
TRBV18	13	TRBJ2-5	few	ASSPSGSHEETQY
TRBV5-1	16	TRBJ2-3	-	ASSLVTGGGNQADTQY
TRBV4-3	14	TRBJ2-3	-	ASSQDQDFSTDTQY
TRBV24-1	14	TRBJ2-1	-	ATSDSTGPEYNEQF
TRBV21-1	10	TRBJ1-1	-	ASSSPKPGVP
TRBV6-2/TRBV6-3	12	TRBJ1-1	few	ASSKRQGGTEAF
TRBV5-1	12	TRBJ1-1	-	ASSPQGANTEAF
TRBV9	11	TRBJ1-4	-	ASSVGVEEKLF
TRBV11-3	13	TRBJ2-1	-	ASSLDAGGGDEQF
TRBV7-9	14	TRBJ2-7	-	ASSPGQGSISYEQY
TRBV2	17	TRBJ2-1	-	ASNRPGLAGASSYNEQF
TRBV11-2	13	TRBJ1-5	-	ASSPRDSPNQPQH
TRBV2	14	TRBJ1-2	once	ASSEVAGRSLYGYT
TRBV18	10	TRBJ1-1	-	ASSPRNTEAF
TRBV5-4	13	TRBJ2-3	-	ASSNRDRGTDTQY
TRBV3-1/TRBV3-2	15	TRBJ1-2	-	ASSQPLGRGADYGYT
TRBV7-2	13	TRBJ2-7	-	ASSPSTSGGYEQY
TRBV4-1	12	TRBJ1-1	-	ASSPGGHNTEAF
TRBV19	12	TRBJ2-7	-	ASSTSPGVYEQY
TRBV11-3	11	TRBJ2-1	-	ASARGAGNEQF
TRBV5-1	14	TRBJ2-5	-	ASSWTSGGQGETQY
TRBV5-8	13	TRBJ1-1	-	ASSLAGLMNTEAF
TRBV9	12	TRBJ2-2	-	ASSVAGDTGELF
TRBV11-3	13	TRBJ2-2	-	ASSRGGTNTGELF
TRBV4-2	14	TRBJ1-1	once	ASSRGGTGLNTEAF
TRBV19	18	TRBJ2-1	-	ASSILPGLAGGSGLNEQF
TRBV27	12	TRBJ2-5	-	ASSFREDGETQY
TRBV24-1	13	TRBJ1-5	-	ATRGGTGDAQPQH
TRBV11-2	13	TRBJ1-1	-	ASSDAVNRNSEAF
TRBV2	11	TRBJ1-2	-	ASSEGHIGDYT
TRBV28	10	TRBJ1-2	-	ASTYSNYGYT